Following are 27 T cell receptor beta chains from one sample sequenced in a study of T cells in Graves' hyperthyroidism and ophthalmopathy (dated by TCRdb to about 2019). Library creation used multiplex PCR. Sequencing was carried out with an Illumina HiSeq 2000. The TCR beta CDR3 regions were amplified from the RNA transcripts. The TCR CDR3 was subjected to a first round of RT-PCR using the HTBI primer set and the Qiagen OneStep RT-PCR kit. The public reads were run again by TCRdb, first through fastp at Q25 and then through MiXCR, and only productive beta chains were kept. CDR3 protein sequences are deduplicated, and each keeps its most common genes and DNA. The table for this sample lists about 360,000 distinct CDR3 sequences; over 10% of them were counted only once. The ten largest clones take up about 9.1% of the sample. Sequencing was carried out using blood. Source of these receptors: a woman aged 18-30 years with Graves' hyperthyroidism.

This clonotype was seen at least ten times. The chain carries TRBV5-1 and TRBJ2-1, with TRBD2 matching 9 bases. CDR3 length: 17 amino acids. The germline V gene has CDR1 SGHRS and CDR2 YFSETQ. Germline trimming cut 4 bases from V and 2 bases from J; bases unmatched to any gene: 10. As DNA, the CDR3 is TGCGCCAGCAGCCCCTTCAGCGGGGGGCTCACCTACAATGAGCAGTTCTTC. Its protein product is CASSPFSGGLTYNEQFF. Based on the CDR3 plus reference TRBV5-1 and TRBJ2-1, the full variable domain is KAGVTQTPRYLIKTRGQQVTLSCSPISGHRSVSWYQQTPGQGLQFLFEYFSETQRNKGNFPGRFSGRQFSNSRSEMNVSTLELGDSALYLCASSPFSGGLTYNEQFFGPGTRLTVL.

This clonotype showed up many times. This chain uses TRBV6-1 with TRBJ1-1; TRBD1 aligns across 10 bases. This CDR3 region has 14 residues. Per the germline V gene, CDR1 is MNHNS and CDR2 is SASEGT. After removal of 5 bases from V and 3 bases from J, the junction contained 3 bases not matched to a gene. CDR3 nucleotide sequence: TGTGCCAGCAGTCGACAGGGGGCTGACACTGAAGCTTTCTTT. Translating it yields CASSRQGADTEAFF.

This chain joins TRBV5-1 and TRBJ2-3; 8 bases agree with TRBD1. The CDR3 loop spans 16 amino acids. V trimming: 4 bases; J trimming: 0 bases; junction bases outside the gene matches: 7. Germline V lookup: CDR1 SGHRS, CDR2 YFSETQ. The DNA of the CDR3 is TGCGCCAGCAGCGCAGGACAGGGCCCTAGCACAGATACGCAGTATTTT. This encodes CASSAGQGPSTDTQYF.

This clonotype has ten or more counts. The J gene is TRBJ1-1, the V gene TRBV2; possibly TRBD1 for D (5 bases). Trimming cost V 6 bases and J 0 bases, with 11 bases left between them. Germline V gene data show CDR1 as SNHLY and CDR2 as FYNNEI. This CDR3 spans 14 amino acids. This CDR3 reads CASSEGFLNTEAFF. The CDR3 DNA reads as TGTGCCAGCAGCGAGGGGTTTTTGAACACTGAAGCTTTCTTT.

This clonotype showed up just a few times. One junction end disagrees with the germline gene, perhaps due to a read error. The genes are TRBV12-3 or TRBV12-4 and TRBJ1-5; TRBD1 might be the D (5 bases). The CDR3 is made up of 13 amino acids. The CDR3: CANSLQASGPQHF. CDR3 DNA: TGTGCCAACAGTTTACAGGCATCGGGGCCCCAGCATTTT.

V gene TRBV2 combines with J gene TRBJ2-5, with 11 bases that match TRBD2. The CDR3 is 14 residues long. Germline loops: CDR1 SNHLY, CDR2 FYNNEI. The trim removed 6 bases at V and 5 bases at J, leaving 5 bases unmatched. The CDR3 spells CASRLAGDGETQYF. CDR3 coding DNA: TGTGCCAGCAGACTAGCGGGAGATGGGGAGACCCAGTACTTC. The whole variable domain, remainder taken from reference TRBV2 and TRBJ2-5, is EPEVTQTPSHQVTQMGQEVILRCVPISNHLYFYWYRQILGQKVEFLVSFYNNEISEKSEIFDDQFSVERPDGSNFTLKIRSTKLEDSAMYFCASRLAGDGETQYFGPGTRLLVL.

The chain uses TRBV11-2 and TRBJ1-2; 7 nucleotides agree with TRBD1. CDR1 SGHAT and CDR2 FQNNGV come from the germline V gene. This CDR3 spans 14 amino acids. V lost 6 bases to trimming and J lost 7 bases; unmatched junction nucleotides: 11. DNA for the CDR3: TGTGCCAGCAGGCCGAACAGGGGATCGGGTGGCTACACCTTC. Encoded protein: CASRPNRGSGGYTF.

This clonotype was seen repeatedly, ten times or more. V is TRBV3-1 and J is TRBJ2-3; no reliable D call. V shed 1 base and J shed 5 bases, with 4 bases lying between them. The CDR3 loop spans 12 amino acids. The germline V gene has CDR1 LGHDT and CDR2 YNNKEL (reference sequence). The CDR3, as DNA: TGTGCCAGCAGCCAAGGACTAGATACGCAGTATTTT. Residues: CASSQGLDTQYF.

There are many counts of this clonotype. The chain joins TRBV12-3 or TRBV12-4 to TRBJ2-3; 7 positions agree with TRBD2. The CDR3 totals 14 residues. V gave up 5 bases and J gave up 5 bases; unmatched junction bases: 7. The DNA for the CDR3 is TGTGCCAGCAGTCCCCGCGGGAGTGGAGATACGCAGTATTTT. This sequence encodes CASSPRGSGDTQYF.

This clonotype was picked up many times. The DNA for the CDR3 is TGCGCCAGCAGCTGGGGGGCAGGCTCAGGCTACACCTTC. Translation gives CASSWGAGSGYTF. The chain links TRBV5-1 to TRBJ1-2; D may be TRBD1 (6 bases). The CDR3 is 13 residues long. V was trimmed by 3 bases and J by 8 bases, leaving 14 bases between them. The germline CDR1 and CDR2 sequences are SGHRS and YFSETQ.

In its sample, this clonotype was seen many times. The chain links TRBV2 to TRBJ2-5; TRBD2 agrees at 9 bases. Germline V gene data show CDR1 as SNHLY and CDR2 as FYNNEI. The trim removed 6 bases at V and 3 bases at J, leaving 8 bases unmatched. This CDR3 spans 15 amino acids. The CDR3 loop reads CASRTSGIFKETQYF. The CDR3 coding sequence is TGTGCCAGCAGGACTAGCGGTATATTTAAAGAGACCCAGTACTTC.

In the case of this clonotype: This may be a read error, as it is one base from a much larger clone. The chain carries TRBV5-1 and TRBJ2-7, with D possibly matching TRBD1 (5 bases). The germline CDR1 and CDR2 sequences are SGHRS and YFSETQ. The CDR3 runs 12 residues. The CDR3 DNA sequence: TGTACCAGCAGCCAGCAGGGATACGAGCAGTACTTC. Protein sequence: CTSSQQGYEQYF.

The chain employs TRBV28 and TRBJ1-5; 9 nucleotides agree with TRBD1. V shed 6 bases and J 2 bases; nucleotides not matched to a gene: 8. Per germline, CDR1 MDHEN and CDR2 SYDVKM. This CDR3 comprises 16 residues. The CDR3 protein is CASRTRTGVGNQPQHF. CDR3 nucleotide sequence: TGTGCCAGCAGAACCAGGACAGGGGTGGGCAATCAGCCCCAGCATTTT.

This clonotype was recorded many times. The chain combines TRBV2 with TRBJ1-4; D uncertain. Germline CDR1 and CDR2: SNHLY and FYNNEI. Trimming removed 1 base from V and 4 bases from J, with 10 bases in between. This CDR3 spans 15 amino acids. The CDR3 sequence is CASSEERGNNEKLFF. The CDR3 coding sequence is TGTGCCAGCAGTGAAGAGCGAGGGAATAATGAAAAACTGTTTTTT.

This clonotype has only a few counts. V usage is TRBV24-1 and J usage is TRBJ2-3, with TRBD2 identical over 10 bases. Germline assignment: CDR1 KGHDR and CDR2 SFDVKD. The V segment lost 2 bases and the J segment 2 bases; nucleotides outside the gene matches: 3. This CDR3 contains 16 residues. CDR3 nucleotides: TGTGCCACCAGTGATTGGACTAGCGGTGCCACAGATACGCAGTATTTT. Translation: CATSDWTSGATDTQYF.

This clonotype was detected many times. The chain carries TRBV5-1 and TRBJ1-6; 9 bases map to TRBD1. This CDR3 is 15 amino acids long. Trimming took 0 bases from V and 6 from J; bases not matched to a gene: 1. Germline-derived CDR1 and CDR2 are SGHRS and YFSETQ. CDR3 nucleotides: TGCGCCAGCAGCTTGGGGGGACAGGGTAATTCACCCCTCCACTTT. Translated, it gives CASSLGGQGNSPLHF.

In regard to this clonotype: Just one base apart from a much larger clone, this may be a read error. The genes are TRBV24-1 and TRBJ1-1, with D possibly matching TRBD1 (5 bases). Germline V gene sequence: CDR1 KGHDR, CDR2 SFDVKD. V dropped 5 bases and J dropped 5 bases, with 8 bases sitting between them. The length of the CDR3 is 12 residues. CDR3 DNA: TGTGCCACCAGTGGCGGGGGGACTGAAGCTTTCTTT. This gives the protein CATSGGGTEAFF.

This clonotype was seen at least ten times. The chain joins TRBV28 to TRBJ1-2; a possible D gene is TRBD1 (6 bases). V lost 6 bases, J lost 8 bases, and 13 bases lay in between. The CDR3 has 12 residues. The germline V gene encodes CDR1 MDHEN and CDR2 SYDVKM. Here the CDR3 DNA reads TGTGCCAGCAGCAGGGGCGCCTACGGCTACACCTTC. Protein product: CASSRGAYGYTF.

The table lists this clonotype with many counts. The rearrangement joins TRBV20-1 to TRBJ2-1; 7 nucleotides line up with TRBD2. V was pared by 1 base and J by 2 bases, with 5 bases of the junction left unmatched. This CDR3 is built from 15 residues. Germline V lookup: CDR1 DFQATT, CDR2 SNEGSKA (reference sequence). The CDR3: CSARGDREAYNEQFF. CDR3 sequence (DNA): TGCAGTGCTAGAGGGGACCGGGAGGCCTACAATGAGCAGTTCTTC.

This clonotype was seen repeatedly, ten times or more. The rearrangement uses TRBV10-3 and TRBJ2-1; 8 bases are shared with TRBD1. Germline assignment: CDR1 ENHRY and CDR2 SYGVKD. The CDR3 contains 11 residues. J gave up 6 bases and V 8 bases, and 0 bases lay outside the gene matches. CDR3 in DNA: TGTGCCATCGACAGGGGCAATGAGCAGTTCTTC. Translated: CAIDRGNEQFF.

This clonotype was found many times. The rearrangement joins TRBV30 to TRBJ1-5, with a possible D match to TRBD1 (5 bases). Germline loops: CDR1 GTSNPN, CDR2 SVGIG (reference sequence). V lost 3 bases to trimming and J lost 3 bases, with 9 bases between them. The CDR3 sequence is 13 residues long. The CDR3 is CAWRGHYNQPQHF. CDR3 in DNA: TGTGCCTGGAGAGGACACTACAATCAGCCCCAGCATTTT. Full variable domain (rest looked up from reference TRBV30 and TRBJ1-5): SQTIHQWPATLVQPVGSPLSLECTVEGTSNPNLYWYRQAAGRGLQLLFYSVGIGQISSEVPQNLSASRPQDRQFILSSKKLLLSDSGFYLCAWRGHYNQPQHFGDGTRLSIL.

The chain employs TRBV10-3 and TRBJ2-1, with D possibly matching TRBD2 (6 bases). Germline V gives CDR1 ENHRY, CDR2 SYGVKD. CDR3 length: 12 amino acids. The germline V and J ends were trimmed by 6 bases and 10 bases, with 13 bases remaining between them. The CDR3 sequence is CAISGGLGEQFF. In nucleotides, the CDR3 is TGTGCCATCAGCGGGGGATTGGGGGAGCAGTTCTTC.

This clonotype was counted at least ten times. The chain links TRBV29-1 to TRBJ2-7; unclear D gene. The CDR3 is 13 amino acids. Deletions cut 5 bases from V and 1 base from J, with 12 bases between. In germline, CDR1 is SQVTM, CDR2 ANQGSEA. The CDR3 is CSVIDSDSYEQYF. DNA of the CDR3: TGCAGCGTTATTGACTCGGATTCCTACGAGCAGTACTTC.

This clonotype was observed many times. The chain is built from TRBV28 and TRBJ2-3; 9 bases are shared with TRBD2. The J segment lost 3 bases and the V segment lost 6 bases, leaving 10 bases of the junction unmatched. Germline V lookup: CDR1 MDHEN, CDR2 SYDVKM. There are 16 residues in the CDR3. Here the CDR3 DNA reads TGTGCCAGCAGCAGCGGGGTAGCGGGAGTGACAGATACGCAGTATTTT. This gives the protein CASSSGVAGVTDTQYF.

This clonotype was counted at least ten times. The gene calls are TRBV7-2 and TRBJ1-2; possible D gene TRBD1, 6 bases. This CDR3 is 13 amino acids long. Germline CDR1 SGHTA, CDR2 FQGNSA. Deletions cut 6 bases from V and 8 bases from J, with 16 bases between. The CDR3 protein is CASSQQGPGGYTF. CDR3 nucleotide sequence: TGTGCCAGCAGTCAACAGGGTCCTGGGGGCTACACCTTC.

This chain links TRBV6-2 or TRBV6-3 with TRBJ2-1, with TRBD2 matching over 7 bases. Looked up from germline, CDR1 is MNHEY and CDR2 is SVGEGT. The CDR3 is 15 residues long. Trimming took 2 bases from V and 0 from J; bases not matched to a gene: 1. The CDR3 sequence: CASSYGDYSYNEQFF. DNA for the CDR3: TGTGCCAGCAGTTACGGGGACTACTCCTACAATGAGCAGTTCTTC.

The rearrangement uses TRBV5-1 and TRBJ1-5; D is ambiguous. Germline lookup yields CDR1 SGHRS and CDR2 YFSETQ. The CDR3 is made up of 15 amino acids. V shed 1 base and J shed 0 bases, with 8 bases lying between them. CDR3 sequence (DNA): TGCGCCAGCAGCTTGAACAAGTATAGCAATCAGCCCCAGCATTTT. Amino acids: CASSLNKYSNQPQHF.